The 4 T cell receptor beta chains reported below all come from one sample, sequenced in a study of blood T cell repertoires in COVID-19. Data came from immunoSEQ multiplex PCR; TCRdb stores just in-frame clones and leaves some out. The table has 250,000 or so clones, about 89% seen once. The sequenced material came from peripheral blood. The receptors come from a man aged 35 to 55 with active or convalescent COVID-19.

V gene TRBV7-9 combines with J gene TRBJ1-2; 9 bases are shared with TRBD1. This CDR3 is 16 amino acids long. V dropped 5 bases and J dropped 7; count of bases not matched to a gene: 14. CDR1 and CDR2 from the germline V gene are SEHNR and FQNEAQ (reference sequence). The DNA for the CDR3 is TGTGCCAGCAGCCCACTTCCGGGACAGGGTGTAGGTGGCTACACCTTC. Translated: CASSPLPGQGVGGYTF. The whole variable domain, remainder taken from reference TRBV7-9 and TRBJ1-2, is DTGVSQNPRHKITKRGQNVTFRCDPISEHNRLYWYRQTLGQGPEFLTYFQNEAQLEKSRLLSDRFSAERPKGSFSTLEIQRTEQGDSAMYLCASSPLPGQGVGGYTFGSGTRLTVV.

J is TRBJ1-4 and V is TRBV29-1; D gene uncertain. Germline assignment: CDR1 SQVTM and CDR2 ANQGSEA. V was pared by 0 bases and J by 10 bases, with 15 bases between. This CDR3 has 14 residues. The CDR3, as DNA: TGCAGCGTTGAAGATCGAGTCGGGAGCCCAAAACTGTTTTTT. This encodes CSVEDRVGSPKLFF.

The CDR3 bases are TGTGCCATCAGGGGGACCGGGACAGGGGGCGACTACCTGGATCAGCCCCAGCATTTT. It specifies CAIRGTGTGGDYLDQPQHF. The chain combines TRBV10-3 with TRBJ1-5; 12 positions match TRBD1. V shed 6 bases and J 5 bases; nucleotides not matched to a gene: 17. CDR1 is ENHRY and CDR2 is SYGVKD in the germline V gene. This CDR3 comprises 19 residues.

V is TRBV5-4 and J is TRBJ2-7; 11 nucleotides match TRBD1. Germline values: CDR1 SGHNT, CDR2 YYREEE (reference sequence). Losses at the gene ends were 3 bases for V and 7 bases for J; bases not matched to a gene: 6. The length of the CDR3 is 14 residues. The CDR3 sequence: CASSSGQGAREQYF. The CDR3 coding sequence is TGTGCCAGCAGCTCAGGACAGGGGGCGCGGGAGCAGTACTTC.